Presented here are 13 T cell receptor beta chains from one specimen sequenced in a study of patients and donors after allogeneic stem cell transplantation. TCRdb reanalysed the RT-PCR reads using MiXCR and keeps one entry per CDR3 protein. The sample includes about 960,000 distinct CDR3 sequences, around 17% of them seen just once. The sequencing sample was made of blood, either unsorted or a sorted T cell fraction (not recorded which). These receptors originate from a human donor who was either an allogeneic HSCT recipient or a stem cell or donor lymphocyte infusion donor (not recorded which). It is not recorded whose cells these are; they may come from a transplant donor.

In its sample, this clonotype was seen a few times. The CDR3 loop is CASSEGYPTYNEQFF. CDR3 nucleotides: TGTGCCAGCAGTGAAGGTTACCCCACCTACAATGAGCAGTTCTTC. The J gene is TRBJ2-1, the V gene TRBV6-1; D unresolved. The CDR3 extends over 15 amino acids. Germline-derived CDR1 and CDR2 are MNHNS and SASEGT. The V end was cut by 1 base, the J end by 2 bases, with 9 bases between.

This sequence joins TRBV6-2 or TRBV6-3 and TRBJ2-7; TRBD2 agrees at 7 bases. Germline assignment: CDR1 MNHEY and CDR2 SVGEGT. J was trimmed by 6 bases and V by 6 bases; bases with no gene match: 8. The CDR3 runs 13 residues. In DNA, the CDR3 is TGTGCCAGCAGCGGACTAGACGGTACCGAGCAGTACTTC. It translates to CASSGLDGTEQYF.

This clonotype was counted once. A much more abundant neighbour one base away suggests this may be a read error. The V call is TRBV4-1, the J call TRBJ2-5, with no clear D. The ends were cut back, 0 bases at V and 7 bases at J, with 24 bases in the middle. The CDR3 totals 18 residues. The V gene's germline CDR1 is MGHRA and CDR2 YSYEKL. This chain's CDR3 is CASSQDIIRRQDIRTQYF. The CDR3, as DNA: TGCGCCAGCAGCCAAGATATCATTAGAAGGCAGGATATACGGACCCAGTACTTC.

This chain uses TRBV7-3 with TRBJ1-1; unclear D gene. The V and J ends lost 2 bases and 4 bases respectively, with 17 bases between them. This CDR3 has 16 residues. Germline V CDR1 and CDR2: SGHTA, FQGTGA. CDR3 in amino acids: CASSLGPLGRGTEAFF. In DNA, the CDR3 is TGTGCCAGCAGCTTAGGGCCCCTCGGGCGGGGCACTGAAGCTTTCTTT.

The rearrangement links TRBV25-1 to TRBJ2-3; TRBD2 agrees at 12 bases. With V trimmed by 3 bases and J by 6 bases, 7 bases remained unmatched. Germline V gives CDR1 MGHDK, CDR2 SYGVNS. The CDR3 spans 16 residues. The CDR3 coding sequence is TGTGCCAGCAGTGAGCTGTCTAGCGGGGGGGCCGATACGCAGTATTTT. It codes for CASSELSSGGADTQYF.

This clonotype has a handful of counts. CDR3 protein: CASSHDRGHEAFF. For the CDR3, the DNA is TGTGCCAGCAGTCATGACAGGGGCCATGAAGCTTTCTTT. This chain connects TRBV27 to TRBJ1-1; 8 bases align to TRBD1. The junction had 6 bases not matched to a gene; V was cut back by 5 bases and J by 7 bases. Germline V gives CDR1 MNHEY, CDR2 SMNVEV (reference sequence). The CDR3 runs to 13 residues.

CDR3 loop: CASSYSTSAYSYEQYF. CDR3 nucleotide sequence: TGTGCCAGCAGTTACTCGACCAGCGCTTACTCCTACGAGCAGTACTTC. The chain has TRBV6-5 and TRBJ2-7; D remains ambiguous. CDR1 is MNHEY and CDR2 is SVGAGI in the germline V gene. V lost 0 bases and J 0 bases, leaving 12 bases between the germline ends. The CDR3 is 16 residues long.

The rearrangement links TRBV29-1 to TRBJ2-2; D is ambiguous. Trimming shortened V by 4 bases and J by 7 bases, and 16 bases separated the two germline ends. Germline V gene data show CDR1 as SQVTM and CDR2 as ANQGSEA. This CDR3 has 14 residues. Here the CDR3 reads CSVGVDPLIGELFF. The CDR3 coding sequence is TGCAGCGTTGGGGTGGATCCACTGATCGGGGAGCTGTTTTTT.

This clonotype has more than one count but fewer than ten. The V gene is TRBV4-1, the J gene TRBJ2-5; D call uncertain. The CDR3 covers 15 residues. Germline CDR1 is MGHRA and CDR2 is YSYEKL. Trimming left V 0 bases short and J 2 bases short, with 10 bases between. In DNA, the CDR3 is TGCGCCAGCAGCCAAGAAGAGCACAGACAAGAGACCCAGTACTTC. Translation: CASSQEEHRQETQYF.

The chain recombines TRBV4-2 with TRBJ2-1; 8 bases align to TRBD2. The germline CDR1 and CDR2 sequences are LGHNA and YNFKEQ. J was trimmed by 7 bases and V by 3 bases; bases with no gene match: 5. The CDR3 has 14 residues. This CDR3 is CASSQGLGVNEQFF. Here the CDR3 DNA reads TGTGCCAGCAGCCAGGGACTAGGGGTAAATGAGCAGTTCTTC.

This clonotype was counted a few times. The chain recombines TRBV11-2 with TRBJ2-4; 8 bases are a match to TRBD1. Losses at the gene ends were 1 base for V and 0 bases for J; bases not matched to a gene: 5. The CDR3 totals 17 residues. Germline values: CDR1 SGHAT, CDR2 FQNNGV. CDR3 DNA sequence: TGTGCCAGCAGCTTAGGGGGGACAGGCAGAGCCAAAAACATTCAGTACTTC. Translated: CASSLGGTGRAKNIQYF. Drawing the rest from reference TRBV11-2 and TRBJ2-4, the complete variable domain is EAGVAQSPRYKIIEKRQSVAFWCNPISGHATLYWYQQILGQGPKLLIQFQNNGVVDDSQLPKDRFSAERLKGVDSTLKIQPAKLEDSAVYLCASSLGGTGRAKNIQYFGAGTRLSVL.

The V gene is TRBV6-5, the J gene TRBJ1-3; D unresolved. The CDR3 runs to 11 residues. V lost 2 bases and J lost 8, with 4 bases in between. Germline lookup yields CDR1 MNHEY and CDR2 SVGAGI. CDR3 nucleotides: TGTGCCAGCAGTTACCTGGACACCATATATTTT. As protein: CASSYLDTIYF.

The sample holds one count of this clonotype. The chain has TRBV24-1 and TRBJ2-6, with 9 nucleotides matching TRBD2. Per germline, CDR1 KGHDR and CDR2 SFDVKD. V lost 6 bases and J lost 1; bases outside the gene matches: 9. This CDR3 region has 18 residues. This CDR3 is CATSLWLAGRSGANVLTF. In DNA form, the CDR3 reads TGTGCCACCAGTCTTTGGCTAGCGGGAAGGTCTGGGGCCAACGTCCTGACTTTC.